This record looks at one T cell receptor beta chain sequence and its context. Its antigen remains unidentified. No much larger clonotype is one base removed from it; base qualities were not supplied. Taken from the germline V gene, the CDR1 and CDR2 loops are SGHAT and FQNNGV. The CDR3 measures 19 amino acids from cysteine to phenylalanine. The read is trimmed to its CDR3 DNA, 57 bases read in frame from base 1. Trimming leaves V shorter by 3 bases and J shorter by 10 bases, with the junction holding 25 bases beyond the gene matches. A single peripheral blood draw of approximately 0.11 L on average was collected from each donor into heparinised tubes. Naive, central memory, regulatory and stem cell-like memory CD4+ T cells were sorted on a BD FACSAria II using a panel including CD45RO, CCR7, CD25, CD127, CD95 and CD27. All sorted populations exceeded 95% purity. Right away, PBMCs were isolated by Lymphoprep density gradient centrifugation and were stained directly, with no culture step. So that batch effects would be minimized, each experiment stained and sorted samples in pairs, pairing one healthy donor with one patient.

The sample originates from a study of beta chain features in type 1 diabetes (dated by TCRdb to between 2018 and 2020). Describing the broader study: Patients and healthy donors did not differ in mean age, gender distribution, total cell number or subset yield. A total of about 99,000,000 sorted cells were examined across all samples, and RNA yield correlated strongly with the number of cells per subset. The study compared TCRB repertoires of sorted circulating CD4+ T cell subsets between recently diagnosed type 1 diabetes patients and matched healthy donors. Naive and central memory subsets were obtained from all 30 or so donors, but regulatory and stem cell-like memory subsets were isolated from only 8 patients and about 8 healthy donors. Results and caveats for the whole study, not just this receptor: Type 1 diabetes patients showed a moderate but significant shortening of TCRB CDR3 length in all four CD4+ subsets. Fewer insertions and more nucleotide deletions at VDJ recombination sites were observed in patients with type 1 diabetes, implying thymic rearrangement abnormalities. Because cDNA was sequenced instead of genomic DNA, activated cells with high expression could be over-represented, although the groups did not differ in activation or CD3 levels. Because the HLA sub-analyses included only small numbers of individuals, any influence of HLA type on TCRB rearrangement was left unresolved. Shorter templates might be favored by PCR, yet because patient and control samples were amplified and corrected together, any such skew would affect both groups equally. Naive, central memory and regulatory TCRB repertoires appeared more similar among patients than among healthy donors.

All of the isolated RNA was reverse transcribed with the High Capacity cDNA Reverse Transcription Kit, so expressed TCRB transcripts were sequenced. Deep immunoSEQ sequencing was applied to naive, central memory and regulatory T cell samples, giving an average of roughly 3.5 million total reads per sample. Sorted cells were lysed in RLT buffer, and RNA was extracted using DNase-treated RNeasy Micro or Mini kits according to cell number. Each cell subset was processed on its own to prevent cross-contamination, while patient and healthy donor samples were processed together. The immunoSEQ multiplex PCR was used to amplify TCRB sequences from cDNA, yielding 87-bp fragments that span the CDR3 region. Sequencing of the amplicons was performed on the Illumina HiSeq platform. From the authors' description of their analysis: Synthetic template baselines were used to correct PCR bias computationally, reads within Hamming distance 2 were collapsed together, and singletons that could not be merged were discarded. Reads were aligned against IMGT to assign V, D and J genes, CDR3 length and insertions or deletions at six rearrangement sites. Within each subset, clonotype counts were normalized to sorted cell number, and only after that were true diversity and Gini coefficients computed with the tcR R package. The overlap coefficient, calculated on TCRB nucleotide sequences, was used to measure repertoire sharing. TCRdb re-hosts the immuneACCESS table, in-frame sequences only. Its copies lack some clones; in the studies checked, an unresolved V gene accounts for under half of them, and the cause for the rest is not known. Clone size and the V and J calls come from that table; the DNA yielded D and trimming. Present in this sample are about 320,000 clones, 14% of which were seen just once. The ten largest clones capture about 6.6% of the sample.

The sequence was obtained from a man aged 25 to 40 in good health. Source material: central memory CD4+ T cells from blood. This sequence uses TRBV11-2 and TRBJ2-3; TRBD1 matches 7 bases in the middle. The CDR3 reads CASSLTGKVQLHMEEPQYF. The DNA reads as follows: TGTGCCAGCAGCTTGACAGGGAAGGTTCAGCTCCACATGGAGGAGCCGCAGTATTTT.